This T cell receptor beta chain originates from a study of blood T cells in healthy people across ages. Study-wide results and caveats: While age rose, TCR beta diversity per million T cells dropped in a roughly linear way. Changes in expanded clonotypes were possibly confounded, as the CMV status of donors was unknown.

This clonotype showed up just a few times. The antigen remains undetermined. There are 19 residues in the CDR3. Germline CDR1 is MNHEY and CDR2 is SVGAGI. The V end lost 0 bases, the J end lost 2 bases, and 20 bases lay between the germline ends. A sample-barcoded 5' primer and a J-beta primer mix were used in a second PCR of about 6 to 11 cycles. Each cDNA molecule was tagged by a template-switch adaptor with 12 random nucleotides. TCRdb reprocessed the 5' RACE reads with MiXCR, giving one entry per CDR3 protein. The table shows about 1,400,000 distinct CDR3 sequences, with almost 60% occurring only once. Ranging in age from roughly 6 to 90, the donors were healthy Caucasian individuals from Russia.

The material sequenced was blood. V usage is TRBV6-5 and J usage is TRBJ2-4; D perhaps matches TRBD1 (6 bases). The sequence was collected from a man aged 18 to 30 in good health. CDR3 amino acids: CASSYSATGSPLSKNIQYF. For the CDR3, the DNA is TGTGCCAGCAGTTACTCGGCGACAGGCTCTCCCTTGTCCAAAAACATTCAGTACTTC.